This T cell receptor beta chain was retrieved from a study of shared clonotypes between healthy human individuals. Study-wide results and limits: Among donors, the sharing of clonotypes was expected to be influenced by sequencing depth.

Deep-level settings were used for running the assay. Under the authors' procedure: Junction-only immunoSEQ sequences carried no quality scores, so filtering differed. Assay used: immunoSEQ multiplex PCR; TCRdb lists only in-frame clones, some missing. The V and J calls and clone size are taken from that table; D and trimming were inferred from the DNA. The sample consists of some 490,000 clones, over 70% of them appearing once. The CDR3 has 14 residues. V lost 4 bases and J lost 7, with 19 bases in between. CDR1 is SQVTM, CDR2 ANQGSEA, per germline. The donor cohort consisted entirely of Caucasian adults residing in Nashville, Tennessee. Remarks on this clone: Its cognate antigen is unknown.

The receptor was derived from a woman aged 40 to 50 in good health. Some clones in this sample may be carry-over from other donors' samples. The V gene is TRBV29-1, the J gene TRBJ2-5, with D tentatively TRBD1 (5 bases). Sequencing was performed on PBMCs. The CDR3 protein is CSVGTGPDGGTQYF. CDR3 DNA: TGCAGCGTTGGAACAGGACCAGACGGTGGGACCCAGTACTTC.